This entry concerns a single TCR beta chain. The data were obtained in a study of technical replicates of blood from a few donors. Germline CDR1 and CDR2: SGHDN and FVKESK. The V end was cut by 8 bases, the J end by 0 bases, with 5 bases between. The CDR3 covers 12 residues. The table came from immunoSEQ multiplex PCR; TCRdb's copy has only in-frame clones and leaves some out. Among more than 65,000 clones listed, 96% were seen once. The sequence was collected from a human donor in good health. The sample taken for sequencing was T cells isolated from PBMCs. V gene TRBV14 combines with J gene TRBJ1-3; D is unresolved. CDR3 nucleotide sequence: TGTGCCAGCGGCAACTCTGGAAACACCATATATTTT. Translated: CASGNSGNTIYF.